This T cell receptor beta chain was profiled in a study of CD8 T cells in Susac syndrome. The CDR3 has 15 residues. CDR1 and CDR2 (germline): LNHDA, SQIVND (reference sequence). V was clipped by 5 bases and J by 0 bases; unmatched bases: 5. The study sequenced TCR beta in blood CD8+ and CD4+ T cells. The multiple sclerosis control group comprised treatment-naive patients with stable or active relapsing-remitting disease. TEMRA cells were FACS-enriched, unlike CD8+ and CD4+ T cells, which were negatively isolated. cDNA came from about 0.51 to 1 ug RNA primed by random hexamers. Amplification of TCR beta CDR3 was carried out by immunoSEQ multiplex PCR, which covered 54 Vbeta and 13 Jbeta segments. Each CDR3 protein is one row after TCRdb ran MiXCR on the immunoSEQ multiplex PCR reads. The sample includes about 200,000 distinct CDR3 sequences, 80% to 95% of them seen just once.

The origin of this receptor is a human donor with multiple sclerosis. The sequenced sample was CD8+ T cells from PBMCs. The rearrangement joins TRBV19 to TRBJ1-1; 8 nucleotides agree with TRBD1. The CDR3 reads CASSVGQGLNTEAFF. The CDR3 DNA reads TGTGCCAGTAGTGTCGGACAGGGTTTGAACACTGAAGCTTTCTTT.